Each of the 28 T cell receptor beta chains below was sequenced from the same sample in a study of spatial heterogeneity in lung cancer. The time point here: sample taken at primary tumor resection. General observations from the study: The number of expanded tumor alpha and beta chains correlated with mutation number.

No antigens are known for them. TCRdb reprocessed the 5' RACE reads via MiXCR and lists one record per CDR3 protein. This sample yields 8,000 to 10,000 distinct CDR3 sequences, of which 6.3% are seen a single time; 9.5% to 13% belongs to the top ten. Sequencing used lung tumor tissue, obtained at surgery. The origin of the receptors is a male donor with early-stage non-small cell lung cancer.

Many counts were recorded for this clonotype. Found in a library prepared for alpha chains, this beta chain is an off-target read, and its abundance has little meaning. The gene calls are TRBV7-9 and TRBJ1-4, with unresolved D. V gave up 2 bases and J gave up 2 bases, with 9 bases separating them. Germline V gene lookup returns CDR1 SEHNR and CDR2 FQNEAQ (reference sequence). This CDR3 has 15 amino acids. CDR3 loop: CASSLLGSTNEKLFF. CDR3 DNA: TGTGCCAGCAGCTTATTAGGCAGTACTAATGAAAAACTGTTTTTT. The full variable domain, rest sourced from reference TRBV7-9 and TRBJ1-4, is DTGVSQNPRHKITKRGQNVTFRCDPISEHNRLYWYRQTLGQGPEFLTYFQNEAQLEKSRLLSDRFSAERPKGSFSTLEIQRTEQGDSAMYLCASSLLGSTNEKLFFGSGTQLSVL.

This clonotype was recorded at least ten times. Because this beta chain is a stray read in a library intended to capture alpha chains, its abundance should not be given much weight. The rearrangement links TRBV5-8 to TRBJ2-1, with TRBD1 as a possible D gene (6 bases). Germline CDR1 SGHTS, CDR2 YDEGEE. Trimming removed 5 bases at V and 8 bases at J, with 11 bases between. There are 12 residues in the CDR3. The CDR3 reads CASSLQGDEQFF. CDR3 in DNA: TGTGCCAGCAGTTTACAGGGCGATGAGCAGTTCTTC.

This clonotype has at least ten counts. The library was prepared for alpha chains; this beta chain is a stray read, so its frequency means little. This chain links TRBV5-1 with TRBJ1-4, with 10 bases lining up with TRBD1. V shed 0 bases, J shed 4 bases, and the junction held 0 bases outside the gene matches. The CDR3 length is 15 residues. The V gene's germline CDR1 is SGHRS and CDR2 YFSETQ. DNA of the CDR3: TGCGCCAGCAGCTTGGGGGACAGGGGTAATGAAAAACTGTTTTTT. Residues: CASSLGDRGNEKLFF.

This clonotype has a count of ten or more. Within a library made for alpha chains, this beta chain is off target, and its count is uninformative. This sequence joins TRBV4-1 and TRBJ1-1, with 8 bases aligning to TRBD1. This CDR3 has 15 residues. Unmatched junction bases numbered 8, after V lost 3 bases and J lost 5 bases. The V gene's germline CDR1 is MGHRA and CDR2 YSYEKL. CDR3 sequence: CASSQRQGRETEAFF. DNA of the CDR3: TGCGCCAGCAGCCAGAGACAGGGGCGGGAGACTGAAGCTTTCTTT.

This clonotype was seen at least ten times. Found in a library prepared for alpha chains, this beta chain is an off-target read, and its abundance has little meaning. The J gene is TRBJ2-6, the V gene TRBV15; possible D gene TRBD2, 5 bases. This CDR3 contains 15 residues. Trimming took off 3 bases at V and 0 bases at J, with 6 bases between the two ends. Germline V gene sequence: CDR1 LNHNV, CDR2 YYDKDF (reference sequence). The CDR3 DNA is TGTGCCACCAGCAGTGGAGGCTCTGGGGCCAACGTCCTGACTTTC. It encodes CATSSGGSGANVLTF.

This clonotype was seen repeatedly, ten times or more. A library made for alpha chains picked up this beta chain off target, so its size means little. The V gene is TRBV9, the J gene TRBJ1-5; weak D call: TRBD1 (5 bases). Per germline, CDR1 SGDLS and CDR2 YYNGEE. The CDR3 spans 14 residues. Between the trimmed V and J ends, which lost 0 bases and 6 bases, there was a span of 10 bases. CDR3 protein: CASSVDGAGQPQHF. CDR3 coding DNA: TGTGCCAGCAGCGTAGATGGGGCTGGTCAGCCCCAGCATTTT.

This clonotype came up many times. This beta chain appears as a stray read in a library generated for alpha chains; its size is not informative. The rearrangement joins TRBV20-1 to TRBJ2-3; TRBD2 matches at 11 bases. Germline loops: CDR1 DFQATT, CDR2 SNEGSKA (reference sequence). Trimming took 3 bases from V and 3 from J; bases not matched to a gene: 8. This CDR3 is 16 amino acids long. CDR3 sequence: CSASGRPSGRTDTQYF. The CDR3 DNA sequence: TGCAGTGCTAGCGGCCGTCCTAGCGGGAGGACAGATACGCAGTATTTT.

This clonotype has a count of ten or more. Since the library was made to target alpha chains, this beta chain is a stray read and its abundance is not meaningful. V is TRBV5-1 and J is TRBJ2-5; D unclear. This CDR3 comprises 12 residues. CDR1 and CDR2 (germline): SGHRS, YFSETQ. Between the trimmed V and J ends, which lost 1 base and 4 bases, there was a span of 5 bases. This CDR3 reads CASSLIGETQYF. The CDR3 DNA is TGCGCCAGCAGCTTGATCGGAGAGACCCAGTACTTC.

Concerning this clonotype: Since the library was made to target alpha chains, this beta chain is a stray read and its abundance is not meaningful. The rearrangement joins TRBV20-1 to TRBJ1-6; D uncertain. The germline CDR1 and CDR2 sequences are DFQATT and SNEGSKA (reference sequence). CDR3 length equals 15 residues. Trimming removed 0 bases at V and 8 bases at J, with 14 bases between. CDR3 in DNA: TGCAGTGCTAGAGATCGGGGTTTCTCGGATTCACCCCTCCACTTT. Its translation is CSARDRGFSDSPLHF.

This clonotype came up many times. The size of this beta chain means little, since it is a stray read in a library made for alpha chains. The rearrangement joins TRBV5-1 to TRBJ2-5, with D unclear. CDR3 length: 15 residues. CDR1 and CDR2 from the germline V gene are SGHRS and YFSETQ. V was clipped by 0 bases and J by 4 bases, with 13 bases between them. The CDR3 coding sequence is TGCGCCAGCAGCTTGGGACGGTCCATTTCAGAGACCCAGTACTTC. It translates to CASSLGRSISETQYF.

This clonotype has a count of ten or more. With the library built for alpha chains, this beta chain is off target and its frequency is not meaningful. V usage is TRBV12-5 and J usage is TRBJ2-1; 7 positions agree with TRBD2. Germline V CDR1 and CDR2: LGHNT, FRNRAP. The CDR3 covers 13 residues. V gave up 10 bases and J gave up 5 bases; unmatched junction bases: 8. The CDR3 reads CAMRAGQDNEQFF. CDR3 DNA sequence: TGTGCTATGAGAGCGGGGCAAGACAATGAGCAGTTCTTC.

This clonotype was picked up many times. The library was designed around alpha chains, so this beta chain is a stray read whose abundance carries little weight. The V call is TRBV4-2, the J call TRBJ2-2, with TRBD2 identical over 12 bases. Trimming cost V 1 base and J 6 bases; bases outside gene matches: 6. The CDR3 runs 17 residues. Per germline, CDR1 LGHNA and CDR2 YNFKEQ. CDR3 nucleotides: TGTGCCAGCAGCCAAGTTGGGACTAGCGGGTATTCCGGGGAGCTGTTTTTT. This gives the protein CASSQVGTSGYSGELFF.

This clonotype was counted ten times or more. Little can be read into the size of this beta chain, an off-target read in a library designed for alpha chains. The chain joins TRBV11-1 to TRBJ2-5; D remains ambiguous. Trimming took 6 bases from V and 3 from J, leaving 5 bases between them. The CDR3 has 11 amino acids. Germline CDR1 is SGHAT and CDR2 is FQDESV (reference sequence). The CDR3 DNA sequence: TGTGCCAGCAGTTTTGAAGAGACCCAGTACTTC. Translation: CASSFEETQYF.

This clonotype has ten or more counts. Being off target in a library aimed at alpha chains, this beta chain has a size of little meaning. This rearrangement joins TRBV30 to TRBJ1-1, with 9 positions matching TRBD1. The CDR3 consists of 13 residues. J lost 3 bases, V lost 5 bases, and 4 bases had no gene match. In germline, CDR1 is GTSNPN, CDR2 SVGIG (reference sequence). CDR3 nucleotide sequence: TGTGCCTGGGGGGGACAGGGAGACACTGAAGCTTTCTTT. Amino acid sequence: CAWGGQGDTEAFF.

This clonotype counts as medium-sized. In a library made to pick up alpha chains, this beta chain is a stray read with a size that means little. The gene calls are TRBV5-1 and TRBJ2-7, with D possibly being TRBD1 (5 bases). This CDR3 comprises 14 residues. CDR1 is SGHRS and CDR2 is YFSETQ in the germline V gene. Trimming cost V 0 bases and J 4 bases, with 11 bases left between them. CDR3 protein: CASSLATGPYEQYV. The CDR3 region has the DNA TGCGCCAGCAGCTTGGCTACAGGACCATACGAGCAGTACGTC.

There are many counts of this clonotype. Since the library was made to target alpha chains, this beta chain is a stray read and its abundance is not meaningful. This chain links TRBV20-1 with TRBJ1-5; 9 bases are a match to TRBD1. The germline V gene has CDR1 DFQATT and CDR2 SNEGSKA (reference sequence). The CDR3 length is 15 residues. Trimming took 3 bases from V and 4 from J; bases not matched to a gene: 7. The chain's CDR3 is CSARVPGQGNQPQHF. The CDR3 DNA follows: TGCAGTGCTAGGGTCCCTGGACAGGGGAATCAGCCCCAGCATTTT.

In its sample, this clonotype was seen many times. This beta chain turned up in a library designed for alpha chains; as an off-target read, its abundance says little. This chain joins TRBV19 and TRBJ1-6, with no clear D. Per the germline V gene, CDR1 is LNHDA and CDR2 is SQIVND (reference sequence). The V and J ends lost 5 bases and 8 bases respectively, with 13 bases between them. The CDR3 extends over 14 amino acids. The CDR3 region is CASSSLNPDSPLHF. DNA for the CDR3: TGTGCCAGTAGTTCGCTCAATCCGGATTCACCCCTCCACTTT.

This clonotype was seen at least ten times. Because the library targeted alpha chains, this beta chain is an off-target read whose size means little. The rearrangement links TRBV28 to TRBJ2-5; TRBD1 is a possible D gene (5 bases). The germline V gene has CDR1 MDHEN and CDR2 SYDVKM. This CDR3 has 17 residues. The V gene lost 6 bases and the J gene lost 0 bases, with 20 bases spanning the gap. The CDR3 coding sequence is TGTGCCAGCAGCCCTTATGCCCAGGGCAGGTACCAAGAGACCCAGTACTTC. It is translated as CASSPYAQGRYQETQYF.

A note on this clonotype: This beta chain is a stray read from a library made for alpha chains; its abundance is not meaningful. The genes are TRBV27 and TRBJ2-3, with TRBD2 identical over 12 bases. This CDR3 comprises 14 residues. Germline lookup yields CDR1 MNHEY and CDR2 SMNVEV (reference sequence). Germline trimming cut 8 bases from V and 8 bases from J; bases unmatched to any gene: 8. The DNA of the CDR3 is TGTGCCAGCCGCCTAGCGGGAGGGTTGGCTACGCAGTATTTT. This sequence encodes CASRLAGGLATQYF.

This clonotype was counted ten times or more. The library was built for alpha chains, so this beta chain is an off-target read and its size means little. The chain links TRBV11-2 to TRBJ1-1; no clear D. The CDR3 runs to 13 residues. Looked up from germline, CDR1 is SGHAT and CDR2 is FQNNGV. Between the trimmed V and J ends, which lost 5 bases and 4 bases, there was a span of 11 bases. The CDR3 loop reads CASSPNLGTEAFF. CDR3 coding DNA: TGTGCCAGCAGCCCCAATTTGGGCACTGAAGCTTTCTTT.

This clonotype was seen repeatedly, ten times or more. This beta chain came through as a stray read in a library set up for alpha chains, and its size says little. The chain combines TRBV6-5 with TRBJ2-5; possibly TRBD1 or TRBD2 for D (5 bases each). The germline V gene has CDR1 MNHEY and CDR2 SVGAGI. CDR3 length equals 15 residues. V was trimmed by 0 bases and J by 3 bases, leaving 11 bases between them. CDR3 sequence: CASSYSAGSKETQYF. CDR3 in DNA: TGTGCCAGCAGTTACTCGGCAGGGAGTAAAGAGACCCAGTACTTC.

This clonotype has at least ten counts. This beta chain lies outside the target of a library built for alpha chains; its clone size means little. The gene calls are TRBV12-3 or TRBV12-4 and TRBJ1-2, with a possible D match to TRBD1 (5 bases). V was shortened by 5 bases and J by 4 bases, with 11 bases between the two germline ends. This CDR3 contains 13 residues. CDR3 nucleotides: TGTGCCAGCAGTGGGGGAGTTCGCTATGGCTACACCTTC. Protein: CASSGGVRYGYTF.

This clonotype was seen ten or more times. With the library built for alpha chains, this beta chain is off target and its frequency is not meaningful. CDR3 bases: TGCAGCGCCCCGGGACTAGCGCTTTACAATGAGCAGTTCTTC. This encodes CSAPGLALYNEQFF. V is TRBV29-1 and J is TRBJ2-1, with TRBD2 matching 10 bases. The J segment lost 4 bases and the V segment lost 7 bases, leaving 7 bases of the junction unmatched. Germline lookup yields CDR1 SQVTM and CDR2 ANQGSEA. CDR3 size: 14 residues.

This clonotype was seen only a few times. As an off-target read in a library built for alpha chains, this beta chain has a frequency of little significance. V usage is TRBV14 and J usage is TRBJ2-1, with D hard to call. The V gene lost 4 bases and the J gene lost 7 bases, with 17 bases spanning the gap. Germline CDR1 and CDR2: SGHDN and FVKESK. The CDR3 has 15 residues. This chain's CDR3 is CASSLGLRRGNEQFF. The CDR3 nucleotides read TGTGCCAGCAGCCTGGGCCTTCGAAGAGGAAATGAGCAGTTCTTC.

This clonotype was recorded at least ten times. This beta chain is off target for a library built for alpha chains, so its abundance means little. The rearrangement uses TRBV28 and TRBJ1-2, with no clear D. Germline values: CDR1 MDHEN, CDR2 SYDVKM. The CDR3 is made up of 12 amino acids. Deletions cut 8 bases from V and 6 bases from J, with 13 bases between. The DNA of the CDR3 is TGTGCCAGCGAGCAGGCAAGAAATGGCTACACCTTC. Translated: CASEQARNGYTF.

This clonotype has a count of ten or more. This beta chain is off target for a library built for alpha chains, so its abundance means little. V usage is TRBV12-5 and J usage is TRBJ2-3; tentative D call: TRBD1 (6 bases). This CDR3 is 15 amino acids long. V shed 0 bases and J shed 6 bases, with 13 bases lying between them. Germline V gene data show CDR1 as LGHNT and CDR2 as FRNRAP. The CDR3 is CASGLVTGPIDTQYF. DNA of the CDR3: TGTGCTAGTGGTTTGGTAACAGGGCCCATCGATACGCAGTATTTT. The complete variable domain, with remaining parts taken from reference TRBV12-5 and TRBJ2-3, reads DARVTQTPRHKVTEMGQEVTMRCQPILGHNTVFWYRQTMMQGLELLAYFRNRAPLDDSGMPKDRFSAEMPDATLATLKIQPSEPRDSAVYFCASGLVTGPIDTQYFGPGTRLTVL.

This clonotype has at least ten counts. As an off-target read in a library built for alpha chains, this beta chain has a frequency of little significance. The chain links TRBV4-1 to TRBJ1-6; D call uncertain. This CDR3 spans 14 amino acids. The V gene lost 2 bases and the J gene lost 6 bases, with 8 bases spanning the gap. Germline-derived CDR1 and CDR2 are MGHRA and YSYEKL. In nucleotides, the CDR3 is TGCGCCAGCAGCCAACCGAGACCTAATTCACCCCTCCACTTT. This translates into CASSQPRPNSPLHF.

A remark on this clonotype: This beta chain came through as a stray read in a library set up for alpha chains, and its size says little. The chain has TRBV30 and TRBJ2-7; no clear D gene. CDR1 GTSNPN and CDR2 SVGIG come from the germline V gene (reference sequence). CDR3 length: 12 residues. Trimming took 5 bases from V and 4 from J, leaving 12 bases between them. Here the CDR3 reads CAWGRADYEQYF. For the CDR3, the DNA is TGTGCCTGGGGCCGGGCCGATTACGAGCAGTACTTC. The full variable domain, its missing parts supplied by reference TRBV30 and TRBJ2-7, is SQTIHQWPATLVQPVGSPLSLECTVEGTSNPNLYWYRQAAGRGLQLLFYSVGIGQISSEVPQNLSASRPQDRQFILSSKKLLLSDSGFYLCAWGRADYEQYFGPGTRLTVT.